This T cell receptor (beta chain) emerged from a study of T cells in Graves' hyperthyroidism and ophthalmopathy. Study outcomes and limitations: It was a median about seven months before onset that the model predicted ophthalmopathy.

The germline CDR1 and CDR2 sequences are MNHNS and SASEGT. V was clipped by 5 bases and J by 2 bases, with 13 bases between them. The CDR3 consists of 14 residues. This clonotype was counted only a few times. Its antigen is unknown. Using RNA transcripts as the source, TCR beta CDR3 regions were amplified. The study used the HTBI primer set for a first-round RT-PCR of the TCR CDR3. In TCRdb, the multiplex PCR reads were re-called with MiXCR into one record per CDR3 protein. The sample holds approximately 690,000 distinct CDR3 sequences, more than 20% seen once. The receptor's source is a man aged 30-40 years with Graves' ophthalmopathy. What was sequenced was blood. The J gene is TRBJ2-7, the V gene TRBV6-1; D is possibly TRBD1 or TRBD2 (5 bases each). As DNA, the CDR3 is TGTGCCAGCAGTACCGGGACCGAAGCCTACGAGCAGTACTTC. This translates into CASSTGTEAYEQYF.